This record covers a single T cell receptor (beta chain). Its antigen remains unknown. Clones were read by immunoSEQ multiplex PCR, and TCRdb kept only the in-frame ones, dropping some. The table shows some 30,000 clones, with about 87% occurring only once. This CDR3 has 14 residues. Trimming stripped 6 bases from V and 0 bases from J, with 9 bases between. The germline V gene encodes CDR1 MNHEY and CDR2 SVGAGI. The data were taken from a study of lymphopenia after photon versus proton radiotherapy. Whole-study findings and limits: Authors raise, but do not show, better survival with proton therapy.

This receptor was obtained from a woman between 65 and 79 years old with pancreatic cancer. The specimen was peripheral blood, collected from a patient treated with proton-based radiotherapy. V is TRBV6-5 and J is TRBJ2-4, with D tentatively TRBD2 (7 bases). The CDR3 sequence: CASRGGLAKNIQYF. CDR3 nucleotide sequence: TGTGCCAGCAGGGGGGGGCTAGCCAAAAACATTCAGTACTTC.